This TCR beta chain was documented in a study of T cell repertoires in cytomegalovirus infection. This clonotype has ten or more counts. TCRdb re-derived calls from the reads in MiXCR, one entry per CDR3 protein. The repertoire holds about 210,000 distinct CDR3 sequences, with roughly 6.5% as singletons. J lost 0 bases, V lost 3 bases, and 4 bases had no gene match. The CDR3 loop spans 15 amino acids. Germline V gene lookup returns CDR1 DFQATT and CDR2 SNEGSKA (reference sequence). The chain couples TRBV20-1 to TRBJ2-5; 10 positions match TRBD2. Material: PBMCs. The sequence was collected from a human donor in good health (CMV status not recorded). Some clones in this sample may be carry-over from other donors' samples. CDR3 sequence reads: CSASNSGGYQETQYF. DNA of the CDR3: TGCAGTGCTAGTAATAGCGGGGGGTACCAAGAGACCCAGTACTTC.